The clone carrying this TCR beta chain was recorded a few times. Its antigen remains unidentified. The data stem from a study of beta chain features in type 1 diabetes. Study-level results: For patients, the naive, central memory and Treg TCRB repertoires appeared more alike than for healthy donors. All four CD4+ subsets of Type 1 diabetes patients contained TCRB CDR3s that were moderately but significantly shorter. Unsettled here was the matter of whether HLA type influences TCRB rearrangement.

V lost 5 bases, J lost 8 bases, and 12 bases lay in between. Germline assignment: CDR1 MNHEY and CDR2 SMNVEV (reference sequence). The length of the CDR3 is 12 residues. Every isolated RNA sample was fully reverse transcribed, so sequencing captured expressed TCRB transcripts. Sequenced by immunoSEQ multiplex PCR; TCRdb stores in-frame clones only, minus some. The sample holds more than 550,000 clones, over 12% seen once. Purities over 98% were achieved in all sorted populations. The chain combines TRBV27 with TRBJ2-5; unclear D gene. Sequencing was done on a sample of naive CD4+ T cells from blood. This receptor was taken from a man between 18 and 29 years old with type 1 diabetes. The CDR3 is CASSLLDGTQYF. The CDR3 DNA is TGTGCCAGCAGTCTCTTGGACGGTACCCAGTACTTC.